A selection of T cell receptor beta chains follows, all from one sample in a study of T-cell reconstitution after alpha-beta-depleted transplantation in children. One entry per CDR3 protein, called by TCRdb with MiXCR from the PCR reads. The sample lists a few hundred thousand distinct CDR3 sequences; 10% to 15% were seen once. Sample: PBMCs, mostly from graft donor cells, taken 360 days after TCRalphabeta/CD19-depleted stem cell transplant. The receptors derive from a male patient younger than 18 who had a stem cell transplant for acute myeloid leukemia, so the T cells may come from the graft donor. CDR3s include the opening cysteine and the closing phenylalanine or tryptophan. Fields, in order: D gene, clone size, V gene, J gene, CDR3 DNA, CDR3 protein. A D gene is named only where the DNA matches it firmly. Clone size appears in some rows only: once, few, many, or a class for an expanded clone.

D: -
size: many
V: TRBV11-2
J: TRBJ2-7
DNA: TGTGCCAGCAGCTTCGAGAGGACGAACTTTCGCTCCTACGAGCAGTACTTC
CDR3: CASSFERTNFRSYEQYF

D: -
size: -
V: TRBV10-3
J: TRBJ2-2
DNA: TGTGCCATCTTTCCGGGTCCGAACACCGGGGAGCTGTTTTTT
CDR3: CAIFPGPNTGELFF

D: TRBD2
size: -
V: TRBV7-3
J: TRBJ2-7
DNA: TGTGCCAGCAGCTTAAGGGGGGGACGCGCGCCCTCCTACGAGCAGTACTTC
CDR3: CASSLRGGRAPSYEQYF

D: TRBD2
size: -
V: TRBV10-3
J: TRBJ2-5
DNA: TGTGCCATCAGTGGAGGTAGCGGGATTGAAGAGACCCAGTACTTC
CDR3: CAISGGSGIEETQYF

D: -
size: many
V: TRBV29-1
J: TRBJ2-3
DNA: TGCAGCGCCGTGGACAGAACTAGCACAGATACGCAGTATTTT
CDR3: CSAVDRTSTDTQYF

D: TRBD2
size: -
V: TRBV5-1
J: TRBJ2-7
DNA: TGCGCCAGCAGCTTGGGACTAGCGGTGAGCTCCTACGAGCAGTACTTC
CDR3: CASSLGLAVSSYEQYF

D: -
size: -
V: TRBV7-1
J: TRBJ2-2
DNA: TGTGCCATCAGCTCCAGGCTGTTCTCCTGGGAGCTGTTTTTT
CDR3: CAISSRLFSWELFF

D: TRBD2
size: -
V: TRBV6-1
J: TRBJ2-1
DNA: TGTGCCAGCAGAAGGACATTACTAGCGGGAGGGTACAATGAGCAGTTCTTC
CDR3: CASRRTLLAGGYNEQFF

D: TRBD1
size: -
V: TRBV4-2
J: TRBJ1-6
DNA: TGTGCCAGCAGCCAAGATGTGGGGGACAGGGGTTCACCCCTCCACTTT
CDR3: CASSQDVGDRGSPLHF

D: -
size: -
V: TRBV28
J: TRBJ2-2
DNA: TGTGCCAGCACTCCCCCGAACACCGGGGAGCTGTTTTTT
CDR3: CASTPPNTGELFF

D: -
size: few
V: TRBV11-2
J: TRBJ1-3
DNA: TGTGCCAGCAGGAGAGTCTCTGGAAACACCATATATTTT
CDR3: CASRRVSGNTIYF

D: TRBD1
size: few
V: TRBV11-2
J: TRBJ2-4
DNA: TGTGCCAGCAGTTTGACAGGGGGAAGGGAAAACATTCAGTACTTC
CDR3: CASSLTGGRENIQYF

D: -
size: -
V: TRBV10-3
J: TRBJ2-7
DNA: TGTGCCATCAGCCGGGACAAGATTCGCGAGCAGTACTTC
CDR3: CAISRDKIREQYF

D: TRBD2
size: -
V: TRBV15
J: TRBJ2-2
DNA: TGTGCCACCAGCAGAGGGGTGGCTAGCGGGAGTTGGGGCACCGGGGAGCTGTTTTTT
CDR3: CATSRGVASGSWGTGELFF

D: -
size: few
V: TRBV7-9
J: TRBJ2-7
DNA: TGTGCCAGCAGCTTCCAGGGGACCTCCTACGAGCAGTACTTC
CDR3: CASSFQGTSYEQYF

D: TRBD1
size: many
V: TRBV7-2
J: TRBJ2-7
DNA: TGTGCCAGCAGCTTAGGGGGGACAGGTTCTTCCTACGAGCAGTACTTC
CDR3: CASSLGGTGSSYEQYF

D: -
size: few
V: TRBV7-8
J: TRBJ2-3
DNA: TGTGCCAGCAGCTTAGCGGGGGCGCGCGTAGCTCCCACAGATACGCAGTATTTT
CDR3: CASSLAGARVAPTDTQYF

D: -
size: many
V: TRBV12-3/TRBV12-4
J: TRBJ2-7
DNA: TGTGCCAGCAGTCTCATCCGGGGCGAGCAGTACTTC
CDR3: CASSLIRGEQYF

D: -
size: many
V: TRBV25-1
J: TRBJ2-5
DNA: TGTGCCAGCAGTGAAGGGCTAGCGGAGACCCAGTACTTC
CDR3: CASSEGLAETQYF

D: -
size: -
V: TRBV5-1
J: TRBJ1-1
DNA: TGCGCCAGCAGCTTCGGGCCTCGGACCCTTGTAACCTTGAACACTGAAGCTTTCTTT
CDR3: CASSFGPRTLVTLNTEAFF

D: TRBD2
size: few
V: TRBV7-2
J: TRBJ2-3
DNA: TGTGCCAGCAGCCCCGCTTACCCGGGAGGTACAGATACGCAGTATTTT
CDR3: CASSPAYPGGTDTQYF

D: -
size: many
V: TRBV29-1
J: TRBJ2-3
DNA: TGCAGCGTTGAAGGCTTGTCCTCCACAGATACGCAGTATTTT
CDR3: CSVEGLSSTDTQYF

D: TRBD2
size: -
V: TRBV12-3/TRBV12-4
J: TRBJ2-7
DNA: TGTGCCAGCAGTCCCGAGGGACTAGCGGAGCCCTACGAGCAGTACTTC
CDR3: CASSPEGLAEPYEQYF

D: -
size: -
V: TRBV27
J: TRBJ2-7
DNA: TGTGCCAGCAGTTTCCTCCGACAGAACTACGAGCAGTACTTC
CDR3: CASSFLRQNYEQYF

D: -
size: few
V: TRBV29-1
J: TRBJ2-7
DNA: TGCAGCGTTGCGGGCGCCCCCGTAAGGAAGCAGTACTTC
CDR3: CSVAGAPVRKQYF

D: TRBD2
size: many
V: TRBV5-4
J: TRBJ2-4
DNA: TGTGCCAGCACCCGGACTAGCGGGAGAGTCAAAAACATTCAGTACTTC
CDR3: CASTRTSGRVKNIQYF

D: -
size: many
V: TRBV9
J: TRBJ2-7
DNA: TGTGCCAGCAGCGCCACTAGGGGACAAGTGAAGGACGAGCAGTACTTC
CDR3: CASSATRGQVKDEQYF

D: TRBD2
size: -
V: TRBV20-1
J: TRBJ2-7
DNA: TGCTGTGCTAGGGACGGGACTAGCGGGGCCTACGAGCAGTACTTC
CDR3: CCARDGTSGAYEQYF

D: -
size: -
V: TRBV7-8
J: TRBJ2-7
DNA: TGTGCCAGCAGCTTAACTGGGTCTTATTACGAGCAGTACTTC
CDR3: CASSLTGSYYEQYF

D: -
size: many
V: TRBV28
J: TRBJ2-2
DNA: TGTGCCAGCAGTTTGTGGCTCCTTAATACCGGGGAGCTGTTTTTT
CDR3: CASSLWLLNTGELFF

D: TRBD2
size: few
V: TRBV28
J: TRBJ2-3
DNA: TGTGCCAGCAGTGGCCCCAGGTCCTGGACTAGCGGGAGTGGGACAGATACGCAGTATTTT
CDR3: CASSGPRSWTSGSGTDTQYF

D: -
size: few
V: TRBV21-1
J: TRBJ2-7
DNA: TGTGCCAGCAGCAAAGTTACGAGGTCAGCCTACGAGCAGTACTTC
CDR3: CASSKVTRSAYEQYF

D: TRBD1
size: -
V: TRBV5-6
J: TRBJ2-7
DNA: TGTGCCAGCAGCCCCGTGGGGACAGAGAGCTACGAGCAGTACTTC
CDR3: CASSPVGTESYEQYF

D: -
size: few
V: TRBV28
J: TRBJ2-7
DNA: TGTGCCAGCAAAGCTTCCAGGGGAGACTACGAGCAGTACTTC
CDR3: CASKASRGDYEQYF

D: -
size: -
V: TRBV6-2/TRBV6-3
J: TRBJ2-2
DNA: TGTGCCGGATCCGGGATGTACACCGGGGAGCTGTTTTTT
CDR3: CAGSGMYTGELFF

D: -
size: -
V: TRBV28
J: TRBJ1-2
DNA: TGTGCCAGCAGTGTTGACGAGTCTAACTATGGCTACACCTTC
CDR3: CASSVDESNYGYTF

D: -
size: few
V: TRBV6-2/TRBV6-3
J: TRBJ2-1
DNA: TGTGCCAGTGAGGAGACAGCCCTTGGTGGTGAGCAGTTCTTC
CDR3: CASEETALGGEQFF

D: TRBD2
size: many
V: TRBV4-3
J: TRBJ2-1
DNA: TGCGCCAGCAGCCAAGAGAGCTTACTAGCGGGAGGGGGGAATGAGCAGTTCTTC
CDR3: CASSQESLLAGGGNEQFF

D: TRBD2
size: few
V: TRBV11-1
J: TRBJ2-7
DNA: TGTGCCAGCAGCTCCGGGACTAGCAGATCCTACGAGCAGTACTTC
CDR3: CASSSGTSRSYEQYF